The 24 T cell receptor beta chains in this list originate from one sample, sequenced in a study of CD8+ T cells in alopecia areata. Extraction and reverse transcription of RNA yielded cDNA as the sequencing template. Only in-frame clones appear in the TCRdb table, and some are missing; sequencing was by immunoSEQ multiplex PCR. The sample was found to contain around 100,000 clones, and every one recurs. Sequenced input: lesional skin. These receptors came from a C3H/HeJ mouse with alopecia areata. The strain's MHC haplotype is H2-k.

In its sample, this clone was seen a few times. Here the gene names and germline are mouse. The read ends 4 residues before the CDR3 terminus; that terminus is restored from the germline J gene. J is TRBJ2-2 and V is TRBV1; 11 bases match TRBD1. Germline V gene sequence: CDR1 NSQYPW, CDR2 LRSPGD (reference sequence). The J segment lost 4 bases and the V segment lost 3 bases, leaving 7 bases of the junction unmatched. This CDR3 has 17 residues. The CDR3 is CTCSASRDRGTTGQLYF. CDR3 bases read: TGCACCTGCAGTGCCTCCCGGGACAGGGGGACCACCGGG.

This clone showed up just a few times. Gene labels here are mouse ones. The read falls 4 residues short of the CDR3 end, and the missing part is taken from the germline J gene. The chain uses TRBV13-3 and TRBJ1-1; TRBD1 might be the D (6 bases). Trimming took 5 bases from V and 4 from J, leaving 12 bases between them. The CDR3 is 13 amino acids. Germline CDR1 and CDR2: NNHDY and SYVADS. This CDR3 is CASSSQGSTEVFF. Partial CDR3 DNA: TGTGCCAGCAGCTCACAGGGCAGCACA.

This clone was seen a few times. Gene names denote mouse genes. The CDR3 end is not reached by the read, which stops 4 residues before it; the germline J gene fills it in. The V gene is TRBV19, the J gene TRBJ2-1; the D gene is possibly TRBD1 (5 bases). The CDR3 sequence is 15 residues long. Germline CDR1 is FNHDT and CDR2 is SITEND (reference sequence). Trimming pared 1 base from V and 6 bases from J, leaving 14 bases between. This chain's CDR3 is CASSIPEPGSAEQFF. Partial CDR3 DNA: TGTGCCAGCAGTATACCCGAGCCAGGGAGTGCT.

Of note for this clone: Genes and germline come from the mouse. The sequence runs out 4 residues before the end of the CDR3; the remainder is reconstructed from the germline J gene. This chain connects TRBV13-3 to TRBJ2-7; TRBD1 agrees at 7 bases. The V gene's germline CDR1 is NNHDY and CDR2 SYVADS. There are 15 residues in the CDR3. J lost 0 bases, V lost 3 bases, and 6 bases had no gene match. The CDR3: CASSVWDRSSYEQYF. CDR3 DNA (partial): TGTGCCAGCAGTGTTTGGGACAGAAGCTCCTAT.

This clone has a handful of counts. Gene names and germline refer to mouse. Sequencing ends 4 residues short of the CDR3 end; the germline J gene provides the rest. The chain employs TRBV13-1 and TRBJ2-3; 8 bases agree with TRBD2. The junction had 7 bases not matched to a gene; V was cut back by 1 base and J by 0 bases. The CDR3 is made up of 17 amino acids. Germline-derived CDR1 and CDR2 are NSHNY and SYGAGN. CDR3: CASSDWAGGLSAETLYF. The part of the CDR3 DNA that was read is TGTGCCAGCAGTGATTGGGCTGGGGGGCTTAGTGCAGAA.

A note on this clone: Germline and genes: mouse. The CDR3 end lies 4 residues beyond the end of the read and is filled in from the germline J gene. The V and J genes are TRBV13-3 and TRBJ2-3; TRBD1 agrees at 11 bases. The CDR3 covers 16 residues. Germline V lookup: CDR1 NNHDY, CDR2 SYVADS. V lost 2 bases and J lost 2; bases outside the gene matches: 4. The CDR3 loop is CASSEWDRGAAETLYF. The CDR3 DNA, read in part, is TGTGCCAGCAGTGAGTGGGACAGGGGGGCTGCAGAA.

This clone came up a few times. TCRdb and the translated DNA give different amino acids at residue 11; the protein presented here is the one translated from the DNA. Gene names and germline match the mouse. Read coverage stops 3 residues before the CDR3 terminus; the germline J gene supplies the remainder. The V gene is TRBV1, the J gene TRBJ1-6; TRBD1 is a possible D gene (6 bases). Being an ORF, TRBJ1-6 has a function that is uncertain. Germline-derived CDR1 and CDR2 are NSQYPW and LRSPGD (reference sequence). The germline V and J ends were trimmed by 0 bases and 11 bases, with 11 bases remaining between them. The CDR3 length is 14 residues. The CDR3 spells CTCSADRGEPPLYF. The CDR3 bases that were read are TGCACCTGCAGTGCAGACAGGGGTGAGCCGCCC.

Concerning this clone: Gene labels here are mouse ones. The CDR3 goes on 4 residues after the read ends, and that part is filled in from the germline J gene. The genes are TRBV19 and TRBJ2-3; 11 bases match TRBD2. The junction had 7 bases not matched to a gene; V was cut back by 4 bases and J by 0 bases. This CDR3 is built from 17 residues. Germline values: CDR1 FNHDT, CDR2 SITEND (reference sequence). CDR3 region: CASSASGLGASAETLYF. The sequenced part of the CDR3 DNA is TGTGCCAGCAGTGCCTCGGGACTGGGGGCTAGTGCAGAA.

About this clone: Here the gene names and germline are mouse. The read ends 4 residues shy of where the CDR3 ends; the end is completed using the germline J gene. The V and J genes are TRBV17 and TRBJ2-7; the D gene is possibly TRBD1 (5 bases). CDR3 length equals 12 residues. Germline values: CDR1 MNHDT, CDR2 YYDKIL. The CDR3 bases that were read are TGTGCTAGCAGTAGTGGACAATAT. Its protein is CASSSGQY. The CDR3 as a whole reads CASSSGQYEQYF.

This clone was detected only a few times. Mouse germline and gene names are used. The sequence runs out 4 residues before the end of the CDR3; the remainder is reconstructed from the germline J gene. V is TRBV1 and J is TRBJ2-1; 8 bases are a match to TRBD2. This CDR3 is 17 amino acids long. Germline CDR1 and CDR2: NSQYPW and LRSPGD (reference sequence). Trimming at V came to 0 bases and at J to 3 bases, leaving 7 bases not matched to a gene. CDR3 in amino acids: CTCSAEGWGEGYAEQFF. Partial CDR3 DNA: TGCACCTGCAGTGCAGAAGGCTGGGGGGAGGGCTATGCT.

This clone has more than one count but fewer than ten. The gene names given are mouse names. The missing CDR3 end, 4 residues past where the read stops, is filled in from the germline J gene. The chain combines TRBV1 with TRBJ1-1; D not resolved. The CDR3 runs 13 residues. Per the germline V gene, CDR1 is NSQYPW and CDR2 is LRSPGD (reference sequence). Incomplete CDR3 DNA: TGCACCTGCAGTGCAGATATACAGTCA. It translates to CTCSADIQS. The CDR3, in full, reads CTCSADIQSEVFF.

About this clone itself: The gene names here belong to mouse. The sequence runs out 4 residues before the end of the CDR3; the remainder is reconstructed from the germline J gene. V is TRBV19 and J is TRBJ2-5, with 9 positions matching TRBD1. V gave up 5 bases and J gave up 3 bases; unmatched junction bases: 10. The V gene's germline CDR1 is FNHDT and CDR2 SITEND (reference sequence). The CDR3 has 16 residues. The CDR3 loop is CASSPGQGLGQDTQYF. The part of the CDR3 DNA that was read is TGTGCCAGCAGCCCGGGACAGGGTCTGGGACAAGAC.

A few counts support this clone. Gene names refer to mouse genes. The read terminates 4 residues before the CDR3 end, so the remaining end is supplied by the germline J gene. This chain connects TRBV1 to TRBJ2-2; maybe TRBD2 (5 bases). Germline lookup yields CDR1 NSQYPW and CDR2 LRSPGD (reference sequence). CDR3 length equals 15 residues. Trimming stripped 3 bases from V and 1 base from J, with 9 bases between. The sequenced CDR3 bases are TGCACCTGCAGTGCTGGCTGGGTAAACACCGGG. It specifies CTCSAGWVNTG. The complete CDR3 protein is CTCSAGWVNTGQLYF.

This clone was counted only a few times. The genes and germline here are from mouse. Read coverage stops 4 residues before the CDR3 terminus; the germline J gene supplies the remainder. V is TRBV13-3 and J is TRBJ2-5; tentative D call: TRBD2 (7 bases). The CDR3 has 14 residues. Trimming shortened V by 4 bases and J by 3 bases, and 12 bases separated the two germline ends. Germline V gene data show CDR1 as NNHDY and CDR2 as SYVADS. The sequenced CDR3 bases are TGTGCCAGCAGTTTGGGGGGCCCTCAAGAC. Encoded protein: CASSLGGPQD. The full CDR3 sequence reads CASSLGGPQDTQYF.

Concerning this clone: Germline and genes here are mouse. The read halts 4 residues ahead of the CDR3 end, with the missing end drawn from the germline J gene. This sequence joins TRBV13-3 and TRBJ2-1, with 7 bases that match TRBD2. The J segment lost 0 bases and the V segment lost 0 bases, leaving 6 bases of the junction unmatched. The CDR3 extends over 17 amino acids. CDR1 and CDR2 from the germline V gene are NNHDY and SYVADS. The covered CDR3 bases are TGTGCCAGCAGTGATGTCTGGGGGTCGAATAACTATGCT. Protein product: CASSDVWGSNNYA. The whole CDR3 sequence reads CASSDVWGSNNYAEQFF.

This clone has more than one count but fewer than ten. Gene and germline names: mouse. The read halts 4 residues ahead of the CDR3 end, with the missing end drawn from the germline J gene. The chain recombines TRBV1 with TRBJ1-1, with 8 positions matching TRBD1. This CDR3 is built from 14 residues. The V gene end was trimmed by 5 bases and the J gene end by 1 base; junction bases not matched to a gene: 3. Germline loops: CDR1 NSQYPW, CDR2 LRSPGD (reference sequence). CDR3 amino acids: CTCSRGQGNTEVFF. The CDR3 DNA, read in part, is TGCACCTGCAGTCGCGGACAGGGGAACACA.

A remark on this clone: Gene labels here are mouse ones. The read falls 4 residues short of the CDR3 end, and the missing part is taken from the germline J gene. The chain uses TRBV13-3 and TRBJ1-4, with D tentatively TRBD1 (5 bases). Trimming cost V 4 bases and J 4 bases, with 11 bases left between them. CDR1 and CDR2 (germline): NNHDY, SYVADS. This CDR3 has 14 residues. The CDR3 DNA, read in part, is TGTGCCAGCAGTCTGAGGGGTGACAACGAA. Protein sequence: CASSLRGDNE. The whole CDR3 protein reads CASSLRGDNERLFF.

Note on this clone: Gene names and germline refer to mouse. Read data end 4 residues before the CDR3 end; the end is taken from the germline J gene. The chain employs TRBV13-1 and TRBJ2-3, with 9 bases lining up with TRBD2. The CDR3 spans 15 residues. The germline gives CDR1 NSHNY, CDR2 SYGAGN. CDR3 amino acids: CASSDMTGGEETLYF. The sequenced part of the CDR3 DNA is TGTGCCAGCAGTGATATGACTGGGGGAGAAGAA.

This clone was counted between two and nine times. Mouse gene names and germline throughout. The sequenced fragment ends 4 residues before the CDR3 boundary, so the rest is inferred from the germline J gene. The chain uses TRBV13-3 and TRBJ2-1; maybe TRBD2 (5 bases). Germline V gene lookup returns CDR1 NNHDY and CDR2 SYVADS. CDR3 length: 14 amino acids. V dropped 2 bases and J dropped 4 bases, with 10 bases sitting between them. The chain's CDR3 is CASSDWEDYAEQFF. The sequenced part of the CDR3 DNA is TGTGCCAGCAGTGACTGGGAGGATTATGCT.

This clone has more than one count but fewer than ten. These gene names are mouse names. The read ends 4 residues early relative to the CDR3; the germline J gene fills the gap. V usage is TRBV13-1 and J usage is TRBJ2-5; 10 bases are a match to TRBD1. The CDR3 consists of 16 residues. Looked up from germline, CDR1 is NSHNY and CDR2 is SYGAGN. The CDR3 DNA, read in part, is TGTGCCAGCAGTGATGCCCTGACAGGGGGCGCGGAC. Protein sequence: CASSDALTGGAD. The whole CDR3 sequence is CASSDALTGGADTQYF.

About this clone: Genes and germline come from the mouse. The CDR3 end falls 4 residues outside the read, so it is completed with the germline J gene. This sequence joins TRBV17 and TRBJ2-7; TRBD2 matches at 12 bases. CDR1 is MNHDT, CDR2 YYDKIL, per germline. The CDR3 consists of 15 residues. The DNA read from the CDR3 is TGTGCTAGCAGTAGAGAGGGACTGGGGGGAGAT. Encoded protein: CASSREGLGGD. In full, the CDR3 reads CASSREGLGGDEQYF.

This clone turned up a few times. Here the gene names and germline are mouse. The CDR3 goes on 4 residues after the read ends, and that part is filled in from the germline J gene. The V call is TRBV17, the J call TRBJ1-4; 7 bases are shared with TRBD1. The CDR3 loop spans 15 amino acids. Germline CDR1 reads MNHDT; CDR2 reads YYDKIL. After removal of 6 bases from V and 0 bases from J, the junction contained 4 bases not matched to a gene. The CDR3 bases that were read are TGTGCTAGCAGCACTGGGACAGTTTCCAACGAA. Amino acids: CASSTGTVSNE. In full, the CDR3 reads CASSTGTVSNERLFF.

This clone was observed a few times. The listed TCRdb protein conflicts with the DNA translation at residue 11, and the protein shown is translated directly from the DNA. Each gene name is a mouse one. The read terminates 3 residues before the CDR3 end, so the remaining end is supplied by the germline J gene. The chain links TRBV19 to TRBJ1-6; 7 bases agree with TRBD1. TRBJ1-6 is placed among ORFs of uncertain function. The CDR3 spans 14 residues. Germline CDR1 is FNHDT and CDR2 is SITEND (reference sequence). Trimming removed 4 bases from V and 3 bases from J; junction bases left unmatched: 1. CDR3 DNA (partial): TGTGCCAGCAGTCGACAGGGCTATAATTCGCCC. Translated, it gives CASSRQGYNSP. The whole CDR3 sequence is CASSRQGYNSPLYF.

This clone was detected a few times. Gene names follow the mouse nomenclature. The CDR3 is cut off 4 residues early in the read; its end comes from the germline J gene. V usage is TRBV1 and J usage is TRBJ2-4; D call uncertain. Germline V gene sequence: CDR1 NSQYPW, CDR2 LRSPGD (reference sequence). V was trimmed by 1 base and J by 0 bases, leaving 11 bases between them. There are 16 residues in the CDR3. The CDR3 spells CTCSAAGPSSQNTLYF. Incomplete CDR3 DNA: TGCACCTGCAGTGCAGCAGGTCCCAGTAGTCAAAAC.